This T cell receptor beta chain was recovered during a study of blood T cell repertoires in COVID-19 (TCRdb year 2020). Context from the whole study: Samples covering the acute and convalescent phases of COVID-19 were provided by collaborators in the United States, Italy and Spain. The repertoires were released in a freely available public database intended as a resource for research on the immune response to SARS-CoV-2. The material from the prospective study consisted of cDNA or gDNA derived from T cells, B-cell-depleted T cells, or PBMCs. The sample metadata nearly always contained a de-identified subject ID, COVID-19 status, age in years and sex. Samples came from the ongoing ImmuneRACE study (first 160 participants) plus 1,254 subjects from 6 global collaborators. The dataset comprised deeply sampled blood TCRbeta repertoires from subjects exposed to, actively infected with, or recovered from COVID-19. Where HLA class I and class II types were available, the types were taken from metadata supplied by the sample provider, not from assay-based typing. General findings and caveats noted by the study authors: The amount of clinical and demographic metadata varied by source and participant and was provided uncurated.

TCRbeta CDR3 regions were amplified from genomic DNA using the immunoSEQ Assay, a bias-controlled multiplex PCR. As for how the authors treated the data: Within the assay, amplification of reference gene primers was used to estimate how many nucleated cells each sample contained. To quantify the absolute abundance of each unique TCRbeta CDR3 rearrangement, sequence reads were collapsed and filtered. For each sample, productive Simpson clonality was calculated as the square root of Simpson's diversity index across productive rearrangements. TCRdb's version of the immuneACCESS table is confined to in-frame rearrangements and falls short of the full clone set. An unresolved V gene accounts for under half of the shortfall where checked; the remainder is of unknown origin. The D gene and trimming were derived from the DNA, and the V and J assignments and clone size from that table. The sample records about 220,000 clones, around 88% of which are singletons. Clones ranked in the top ten supply roughly 15% of the sample.

V ends up 7 bases short and J 5 bases short, with an unmatched junction base count of 9. As encoded in the germline V gene (reference sequence), CDR1 is SGHKS while CDR2 is YYEKEE. Counted from cysteine to phenylalanine, this CDR3 has 14 amino acids. CDR3 DNA only is kept here, 42 bases in frame from base 1. Participants in the prospective study were aged about 18 to 95 years, lived in 24 United States geographic areas, and enrolled through a virtual design. Cohort assignment in the prospective study relied on participant-reported clinical history from a screening survey and a study questionnaire. In the prospective study, mobile phlebotomists collected whole blood, serum and a nasopharyngeal or oropharyngeal swab from each participant. Over a 2-month period, participants in the prospective study had the option of providing additional blood draws and questionnaires. Prospective study blood samples were shipped either frozen or at room temperature before DNA extraction.

As regards this clone: This clone's antigen is unknown. No per-base quality is available; no much larger clone lies one base away.

The specimen was PBMCs or T cells enriched from blood (not recorded which). The receptor chain draws on TRBV5-5 and TRBJ2-7; TRBD2 agrees with 10 junctional bases. This TCR was recovered from a woman between 45 and 60 years old with acute COVID-19. The CDR3 protein: CASFPGLAIDEQYF. In nucleotide form, the sequence is TGTGCCAGCTTTCCGGGACTAGCGATCGACGAGCAGTACTTC.